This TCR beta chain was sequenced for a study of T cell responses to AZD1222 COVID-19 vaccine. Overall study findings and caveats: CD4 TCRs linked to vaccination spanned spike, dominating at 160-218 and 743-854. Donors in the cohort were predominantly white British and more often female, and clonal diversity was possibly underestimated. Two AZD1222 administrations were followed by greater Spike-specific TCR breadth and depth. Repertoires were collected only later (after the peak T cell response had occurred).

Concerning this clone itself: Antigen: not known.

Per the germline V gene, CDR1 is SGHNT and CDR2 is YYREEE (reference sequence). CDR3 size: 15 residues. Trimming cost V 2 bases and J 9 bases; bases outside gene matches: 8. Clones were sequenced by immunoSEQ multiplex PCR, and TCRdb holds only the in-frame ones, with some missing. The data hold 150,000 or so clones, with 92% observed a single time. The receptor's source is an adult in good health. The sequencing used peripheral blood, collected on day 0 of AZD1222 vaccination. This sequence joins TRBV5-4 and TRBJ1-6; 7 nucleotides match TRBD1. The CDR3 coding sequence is TGTGCCAGCAGCTTTAGACAGGGTTTAGGTTCACCCCTCCACTTT. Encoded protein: CASSFRQGLGSPLHF.